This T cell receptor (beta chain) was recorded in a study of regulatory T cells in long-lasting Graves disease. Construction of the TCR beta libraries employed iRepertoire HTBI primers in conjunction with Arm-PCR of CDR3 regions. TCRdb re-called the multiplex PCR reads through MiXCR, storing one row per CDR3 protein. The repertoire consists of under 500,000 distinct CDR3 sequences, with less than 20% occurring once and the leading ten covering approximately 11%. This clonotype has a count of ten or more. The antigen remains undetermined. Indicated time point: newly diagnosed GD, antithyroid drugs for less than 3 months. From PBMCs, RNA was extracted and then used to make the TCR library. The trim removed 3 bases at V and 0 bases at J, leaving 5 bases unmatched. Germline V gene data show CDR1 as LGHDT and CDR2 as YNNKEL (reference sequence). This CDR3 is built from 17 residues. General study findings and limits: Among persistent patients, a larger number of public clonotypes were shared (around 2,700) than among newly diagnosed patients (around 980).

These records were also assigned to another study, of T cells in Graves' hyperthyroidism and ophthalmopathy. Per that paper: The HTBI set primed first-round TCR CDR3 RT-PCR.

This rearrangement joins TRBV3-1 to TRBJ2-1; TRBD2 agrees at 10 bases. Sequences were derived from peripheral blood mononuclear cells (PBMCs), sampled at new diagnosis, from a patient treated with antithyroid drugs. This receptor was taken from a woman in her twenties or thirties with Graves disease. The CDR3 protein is CASSHPTSGISYNEQFF. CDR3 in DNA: TGTGCCAGCAGCCATCCTACTAGCGGGATCTCCTACAATGAGCAGTTCTTC.